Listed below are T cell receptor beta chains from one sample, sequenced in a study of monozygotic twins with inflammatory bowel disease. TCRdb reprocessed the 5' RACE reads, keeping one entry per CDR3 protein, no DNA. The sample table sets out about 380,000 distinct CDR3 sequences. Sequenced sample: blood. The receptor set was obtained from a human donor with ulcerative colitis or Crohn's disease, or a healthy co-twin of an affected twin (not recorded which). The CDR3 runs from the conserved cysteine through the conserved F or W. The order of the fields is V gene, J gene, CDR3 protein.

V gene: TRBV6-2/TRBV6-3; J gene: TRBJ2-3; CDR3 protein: CASFQLAGPSDTQYF
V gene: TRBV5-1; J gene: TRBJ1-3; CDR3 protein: CASSVGGSDGNTIYF
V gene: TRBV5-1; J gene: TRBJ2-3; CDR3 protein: CASSLDGSSTDTQYF
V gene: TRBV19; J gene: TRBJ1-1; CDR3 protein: CASGDRVNTEAFF
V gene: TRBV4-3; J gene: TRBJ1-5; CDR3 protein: CASSQLLTENQPQHF
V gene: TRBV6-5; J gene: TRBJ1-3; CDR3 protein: CASSYPKTTGSGNTIYF
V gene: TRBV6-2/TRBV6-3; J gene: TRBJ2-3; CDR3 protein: CASSGGGGDTQYF
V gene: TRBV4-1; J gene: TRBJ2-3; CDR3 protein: CASSQELIRPTSTDTQYF
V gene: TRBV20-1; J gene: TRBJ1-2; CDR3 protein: CSSYSGTGNYGYTF
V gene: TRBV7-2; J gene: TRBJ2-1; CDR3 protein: CASSLEGVGAAEQFF
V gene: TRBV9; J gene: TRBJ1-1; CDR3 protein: CASSVLVSGTEAFF
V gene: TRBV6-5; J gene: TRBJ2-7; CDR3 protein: CASMTGAPYEQYF
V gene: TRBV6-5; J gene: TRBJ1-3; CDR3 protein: CASSYWATPAGNTIYF
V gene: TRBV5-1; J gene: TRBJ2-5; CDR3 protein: CASSAVQETQYF
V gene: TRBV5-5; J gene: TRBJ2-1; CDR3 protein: CASSLVELAEQFF
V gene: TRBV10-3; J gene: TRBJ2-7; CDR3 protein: CAVSESSRRKDEQYF
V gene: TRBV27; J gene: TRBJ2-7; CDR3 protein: CASSLSGGIHYEQYF
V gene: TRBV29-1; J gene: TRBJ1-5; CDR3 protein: CSVQGQLNQPQHF
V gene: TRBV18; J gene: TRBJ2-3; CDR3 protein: CASSPDDYTQYF
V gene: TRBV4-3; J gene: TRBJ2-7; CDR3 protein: CASSQAAFSYEQYF
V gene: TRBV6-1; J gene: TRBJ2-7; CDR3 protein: CASSDRWTGVHEQYF
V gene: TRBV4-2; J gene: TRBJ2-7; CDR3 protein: CASSQDLGQRDEQYF
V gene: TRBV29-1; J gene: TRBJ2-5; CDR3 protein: CSALSWVQETQYF
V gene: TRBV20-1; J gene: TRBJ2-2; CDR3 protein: CSARVVRGGSGELFF
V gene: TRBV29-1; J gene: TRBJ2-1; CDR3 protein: CSVDRLAGGYNEQFF
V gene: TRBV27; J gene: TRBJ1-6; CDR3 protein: CASAYRGVHNSPLHF
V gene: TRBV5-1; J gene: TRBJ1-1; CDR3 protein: CASSLGPGPNTEAFF
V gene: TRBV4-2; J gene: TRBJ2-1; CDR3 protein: CASSVPGLAGPSSYNEQFF
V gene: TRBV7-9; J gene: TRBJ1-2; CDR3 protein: CASSHRDGGGYTF
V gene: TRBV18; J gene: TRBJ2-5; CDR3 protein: CASSPGLGETQYF
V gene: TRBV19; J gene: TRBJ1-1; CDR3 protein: CASTRTGALNTEAFF
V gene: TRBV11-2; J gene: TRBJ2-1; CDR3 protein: CASSPTQREQFF
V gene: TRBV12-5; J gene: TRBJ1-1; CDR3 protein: CASGLVSGTEAFF
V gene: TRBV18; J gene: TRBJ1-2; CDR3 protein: CASSPDSITNYGYTF
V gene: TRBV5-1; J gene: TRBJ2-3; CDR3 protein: CASSLPGTGVADTQYF
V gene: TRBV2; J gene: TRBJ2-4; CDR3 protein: CASSEEAGGASLQYF
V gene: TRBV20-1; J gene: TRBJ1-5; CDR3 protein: CSVTTGNQPQHF
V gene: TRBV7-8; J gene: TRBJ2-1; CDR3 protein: CASSITSGLSRNEQFF
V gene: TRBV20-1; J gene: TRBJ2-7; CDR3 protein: CSAEGTSGDEYF
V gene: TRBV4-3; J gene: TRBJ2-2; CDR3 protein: CASSPGQGPGELFF
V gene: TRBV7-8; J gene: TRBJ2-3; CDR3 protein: CASSIIPRTGDETDTQYF
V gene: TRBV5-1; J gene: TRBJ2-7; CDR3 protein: CASSTRGEYEQYF
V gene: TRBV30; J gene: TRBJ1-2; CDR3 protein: CAWKTPRDGGYTF
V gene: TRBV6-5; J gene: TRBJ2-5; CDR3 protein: CASSYYRTSLQETQYF
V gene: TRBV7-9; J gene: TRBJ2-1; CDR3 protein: CASSLGPGQSIYNEQFF
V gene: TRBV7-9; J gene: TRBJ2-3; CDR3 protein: CASSPLVSEHTDTQYF
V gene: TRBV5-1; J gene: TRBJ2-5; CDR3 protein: CASSRRDSLDF
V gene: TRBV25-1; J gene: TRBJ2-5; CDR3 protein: CASSDGGYKYF
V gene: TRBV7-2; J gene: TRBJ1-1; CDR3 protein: CASSFNWLDTEAFF
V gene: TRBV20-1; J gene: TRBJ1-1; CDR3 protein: CSARDPAQGAAEAFF
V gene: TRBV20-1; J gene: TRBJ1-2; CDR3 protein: CSASDFVKGNYGYTF
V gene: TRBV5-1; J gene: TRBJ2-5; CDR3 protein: CASSSSTTAYQETQYF
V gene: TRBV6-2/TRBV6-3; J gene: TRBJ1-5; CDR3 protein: CASRVVGFGQPQHF
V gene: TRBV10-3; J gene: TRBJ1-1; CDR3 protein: CAISEPGGASVEAFF
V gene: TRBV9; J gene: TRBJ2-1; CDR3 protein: CASSTWGGSSYNEQFF
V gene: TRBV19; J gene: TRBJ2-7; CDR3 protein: CASSIDRGQGNEQYF
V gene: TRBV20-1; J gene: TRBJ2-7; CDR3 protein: CSARVENRAYEQYF